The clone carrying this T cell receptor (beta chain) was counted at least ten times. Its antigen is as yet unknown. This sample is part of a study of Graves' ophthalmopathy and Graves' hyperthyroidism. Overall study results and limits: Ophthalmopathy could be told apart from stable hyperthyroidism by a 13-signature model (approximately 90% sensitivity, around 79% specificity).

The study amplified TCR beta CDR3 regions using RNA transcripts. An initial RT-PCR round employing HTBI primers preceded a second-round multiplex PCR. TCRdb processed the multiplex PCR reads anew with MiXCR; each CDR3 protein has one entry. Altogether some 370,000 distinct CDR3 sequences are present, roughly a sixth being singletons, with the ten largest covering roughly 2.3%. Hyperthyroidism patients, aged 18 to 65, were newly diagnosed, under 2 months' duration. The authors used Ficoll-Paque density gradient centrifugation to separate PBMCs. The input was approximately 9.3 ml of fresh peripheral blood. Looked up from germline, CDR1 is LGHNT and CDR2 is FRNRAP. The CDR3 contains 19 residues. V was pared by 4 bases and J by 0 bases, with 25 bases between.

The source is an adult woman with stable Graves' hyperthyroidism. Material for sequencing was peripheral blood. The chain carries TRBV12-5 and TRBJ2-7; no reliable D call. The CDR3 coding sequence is TGTGCTAGTGGTTGGCTTCCGAAGGGAACAGACGAGCTCTCCTACGAGCAGTACTTC. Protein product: CASGWLPKGTDELSYEQYF.